These 14 T cell receptor beta chains share one sample of origin, sequenced in a study of T cell responses to AZD1222 COVID-19 vaccine. Assay used: immunoSEQ multiplex PCR; TCRdb lists only in-frame clones, some missing. The sample contains tens of thousands of clones, 75% to 90% of which appear only once. The sample here was peripheral blood, taken 28 days after the second AZD1222 dose. These receptor sequences come from an adult who received the AZD1222 COVID-19 vaccine.

The sample holds a few counts of this clone. The V gene is TRBV24-1, the J gene TRBJ1-1, with TRBD1 matching 8 bases. The V gene's germline CDR1 is KGHDR and CDR2 SFDVKD. This CDR3 region has 15 residues. V dropped 7 bases and J dropped 1; count of bases not matched to a gene: 7. CDR3 protein: CATSGTGTGNTEAFF. The DNA for the CDR3 is TGTGCCACCAGCGGGACCGGGACAGGGAACACTGAAGCTTTCTTT.

The CDR3 coding sequence is TGTGCCAGCAGCCTTCGCGGGACAGGGCTACCAGATACGCAGTATTTT. Encoded protein: CASSLRGTGLPDTQYF. V usage is TRBV7-2 and J usage is TRBJ2-3, with 9 positions matching TRBD1. Trimming took 5 bases from V and 4 from J; bases not matched to a gene: 10. Germline V gene data show CDR1 as SGHTA and CDR2 as FQGNSA. The CDR3 runs 16 residues.

The chain joins TRBV5-1 to TRBJ2-5; 7 bases fit TRBD1. The V segment lost 4 bases and the J segment 5 bases; nucleotides outside the gene matches: 8. The CDR3 has 14 amino acids. Germline-derived CDR1 and CDR2 are SGHRS and YFSETQ. The CDR3 DNA reads as TGCGCCAGCAGCCAAGACAGGGTTGCGGAGACCCAGTACTTC. It codes for CASSQDRVAETQYF.

This chain joins TRBV7-9 and TRBJ2-2, with D unclear. Trimming took off 1 base at V and 4 bases at J, with 10 bases between the two ends. The V gene's germline CDR1 is SEHNR and CDR2 FQNEAQ (reference sequence). This CDR3 comprises 15 residues. The CDR3 nucleotides read TGTGCCAGCAGCTTAGTTGATTTGGTCACCGGGGAGCTGTTTTTT. The encoded protein is CASSLVDLVTGELFF.

The CDR3 is CSVEERGQGVTDTQYF. CDR3 DNA: TGCAGCGTTGAAGAACGTGGACAGGGGGTCACAGATACGCAGTATTTT. The chain combines TRBV29-1 with TRBJ2-3, with 10 bases lining up with TRBD1. CDR3 length: 16 residues. Germline V gives CDR1 SQVTM, CDR2 ANQGSEA. V trimming: 0 bases; J trimming: 2 bases; junction bases outside the gene matches: 5.

The V and J genes are TRBV6-5 and TRBJ1-5; D call uncertain. The CDR3 length is 14 residues. The V and J ends lost 6 bases and 2 bases respectively, with 11 bases between them. Germline V gene lookup returns CDR1 MNHEY and CDR2 SVGAGI. This CDR3 is CASRGAGGNQPQHF. In DNA, the CDR3 is TGTGCCAGCAGGGGAGCTGGTGGCAATCAGCCCCAGCATTTT.

J is TRBJ2-7 and V is TRBV6-2 or TRBV6-3; TRBD1 might be the D (6 bases). The CDR3 runs to 15 residues. CDR1 and CDR2 from the germline V gene are MNHEY and SVGEGT. Trimming took 2 bases from V and 2 from J, leaving 13 bases between them. CDR3 loop: CASSYPQGFTYEQYF. The DNA of the CDR3 is TGTGCCAGCAGTTACCCACAGGGATTCACCTACGAGCAGTACTTC.

The gene calls are TRBV4-3 and TRBJ2-7; 9 bases are shared with TRBD1. The V gene end was trimmed by 4 bases and the J gene end by 9 bases; junction bases not matched to a gene: 10. The CDR3 is 14 amino acids. Germline lookup yields CDR1 LGHNA and CDR2 YSLEER. The CDR3 nucleotides are TGCGCCAGCAGCCGGCATACAGGGGGCGGGGTGCAGTACTTC. Residues: CASSRHTGGGVQYF.

The chain recombines TRBV9 with TRBJ1-2; TRBD1 might be the D (6 bases). V lost 0 bases and J lost 3, with 21 bases in between. This CDR3 has 18 amino acids. Germline CDR1 is SGDLS and CDR2 is YYNGEE. CDR3 region: CASSVEFGQSPSYYGYTF. Written as DNA, the CDR3 is TGTGCCAGCAGCGTAGAGTTCGGACAGTCACCTTCATACTATGGCTACACCTTC. The full variable domain, in which reference TRBV9 and TRBJ1-2 provide the parts outside the CDR3, is DSGVTQTPKHLITATGQRVTLRCSPRSGDLSVYWYQQSLDQGLQFLIQYYNGEERAKGNILERFSAQQFPDLHSELNLSSLELGDSALYFCASSVEFGQSPSYYGYTFGSGTRLTVV.

The chain has TRBV19 and TRBJ2-5; D uncertain. Trimming removed 5 bases at V and 5 bases at J, with 12 bases between. This CDR3 is 13 amino acids long. The germline V gene encodes CDR1 LNHDA and CDR2 SQIVND (reference sequence). CDR3 amino acids: CASSRRLRETQYF. In DNA, the CDR3 is TGTGCCAGTAGTCGACGACTGCGCGAGACCCAGTACTTC. Full variable domain (outside the CDR3, taken from reference TRBV19 and TRBJ2-5): DGGITQSPKYLFRKEGQNVTLSCEQNLNHDAMYWYRQDPGQGLRLIYYSQIVNDFQKGDIAEGYSVSREKKESFPLTVTSAQKNPTAFYLCASSRRLRETQYFGPGTRLLVL.

The rearrangement links TRBV7-2 to TRBJ1-6; D might be TRBD1 (5 bases). V was pared by 3 bases and J by 1 base, with 13 bases between. The CDR3 runs to 17 residues. Germline V CDR1 and CDR2: SGHTA, FQGNSA. The DNA for the CDR3 is TGTGCCAGCAGCTTCCTCCCGGGGGGGTCCTATAATTCACCCCTCCACTTT. Its translation is CASSFLPGGSYNSPLHF.

V gene TRBV2 combines with J gene TRBJ2-1, with D hard to call. The ends were cut back, 1 base at V and 6 bases at J, with 4 bases in the middle. Germline lookup yields CDR1 SNHLY and CDR2 FYNNEI. The CDR3 has 12 residues. Here the CDR3 DNA reads TGTGCCAGCAGTGAAGAGGGCAATGAGCAGTTCTTC. Amino acid sequence: CASSEEGNEQFF.

For the CDR3, the DNA is TGTGCCAGCAGCCCTGGGGGCAGCACAGATACGCAGTATTTT. The encoded protein is CASSPGGSTDTQYF. The rearrangement joins TRBV9 to TRBJ2-3; TRBD1 might be the D (6 bases). Between the trimmed V and J ends, which lost 4 bases and 0 bases, there was a span of 9 bases. Germline loops: CDR1 SGDLS, CDR2 YYNGEE. This CDR3 is 14 amino acids long.

This clone has a single count. The chain combines TRBV6-5 with TRBJ1-2, with D uncertain. This CDR3 spans 15 amino acids. Trimming removed 6 bases from V and 0 bases from J, with 14 bases in between. The germline gives CDR1 MNHEY, CDR2 SVGAGI. CDR3 sequence (DNA): TGTGCCAGCAGCCCAGCGGGAAGGCCTAACTATGGCTACACCTTC. Translation: CASSPAGRPNYGYTF.